This is a list of T cell receptor beta chains from one sample in a study of blood T cell repertoires in COVID-19. The table came from immunoSEQ multiplex PCR; TCRdb's copy has only in-frame clones and leaves some out. This sample carries about 260,000 clones, roughly four fifths of them seen once, and the ten largest clones take under 2%. The specimen sequenced was peripheral blood. The receptors here all came from a woman older than 75 with acute or convalescent COVID-19. Both conserved end residues are part of each CDR3. A D gene is named only where the DNA matches it firmly. Clone sizes are given selectively: once, few, many, or a class where the clone is expanded.

D,J,size,V,DNA,CDR3
TRBD1,TRBJ1-5,NA,TRBV28,TGTGCCAGCAGTTTACAGGGGGGACAGCCCCAGCATTTT,CASSLQGGQPQHF
NA,TRBJ1-5,NA,TRBV6-2/TRBV6-3,TGTGCCAGCAGTTATTCAGGGTCGCGGAATCAGCCCCAGCATTTT,CASSYSGSRNQPQHF
TRBD1,TRBJ1-2,NA,TRBV7-2,TGTGCCAGCAGCTTGGACAGGGATGAGAGCTACACCTTC,CASSLDRDESYTF
NA,TRBJ2-7,NA,TRBV2,TGTGCCAGCAGTGTCGGGAGAGGGAACGAGCAGTACTTC,CASSVGRGNEQYF
NA,TRBJ1-5,NA,TRBV28,TGTGCCAGCAGTGACAGGTATAGCAATCAGCCCCAGCATTTT,CASSDRYSNQPQHF
TRBD1,TRBJ1-1,NA,TRBV27,TGTGCCAGCAGTAGGGACAGGGGGCACACTGAAGCTTTCTTT,CASSRDRGHTEAFF
NA,TRBJ1-1,NA,TRBV12-3/TRBV12-4,TGTGCCAGCAGTACCCGACAGATCACTGAAGCTTTCTTT,CASSTRQITEAFF
TRBD2,TRBJ2-3,NA,TRBV18,TGTGCCAGCTCACCGCTAAGCGGGGGAGGCACAGATACGCAGTATTTT,CASSPLSGGGTDTQYF
NA,TRBJ1-4,NA,TRBV7-2,TGTGCCAGCAGCCCAAGGGGAAAGAATGAAAAACTGTTTTTT,CASSPRGKNEKLFF
NA,TRBJ2-1,NA,TRBV7-6,TGTGCCAGCAGCCGACTCGGGGGAGTAGTAGATGAGCAGTTCTTC,CASSRLGGVVDEQFF
NA,TRBJ1-5,NA,TRBV7-8,TGTGCCAGCAGCCTCCGGGTCTCCGGGGGGCCCCAGCATTTT,CASSLRVSGGPQHF
TRBD2,TRBJ2-1,NA,TRBV11-3,TGTGCCAGCAGCTCTCGAGCGGGGGGCTACAATGAGCAGTTCTTC,CASSSRAGGYNEQFF
NA,TRBJ2-3,NA,TRBV28,TGTGCCAGCAATGGGGGCAGCACAGATACGCAGTATTTT,CASNGGSTDTQYF
TRBD2,TRBJ2-5,NA,TRBV9,TGTGCCAGCAGCGTTGGGGACCTAGCGGGGGGGCAAGAGACCCAGTACTTC,CASSVGDLAGGQETQYF
TRBD1,TRBJ1-5,NA,TRBV6-2/TRBV6-3,TGTGCCAGCAGTTTACTGGACAGGGGGTTGAATCAGCCCCAGCATTTT,CASSLLDRGLNQPQHF
NA,TRBJ2-7,few,TRBV25-1,TGTGCCAGCAGTGAGGATATGGCGGGGAGAGGGTACGAGCAGTACTTC,CASSEDMAGRGYEQYF
NA,TRBJ2-7,few,TRBV2,TGTGCCAGCAGCCAGACTGGCGAGCAGTACTTC,CASSQTGEQYF
TRBD2,TRBJ2-3,NA,TRBV2,TGTGCCAGCAAGTCGAGTACCAGGACTAGCGGCCGCACAGATACGCAGTATTTT,CASKSSTRTSGRTDTQYF
TRBD2,TRBJ2-7,NA,TRBV6-6,TGTGCCAGCAGTTACTCCGGGACTAGCGGTAGCTACGAGCAGTACTTC,CASSYSGTSGSYEQYF
NA,TRBJ1-1,once,TRBV28,TGTGCCAGCTGGGGGGTGACGAACACTGAAGCTTTCTTT,CASWGVTNTEAFF
TRBD2,TRBJ2-3,NA,TRBV7-6,TGTGCCAGCAGCTTAGCCGCCGGGACTAGCGGCTCACATACGCAGTATTTT,CASSLAAGTSGSHTQYF
NA,TRBJ1-6,NA,TRBV5-1,TGCGCCAGCTCGGAGGGGCAGAATTCACCCCTCCACTTT,CASSEGQNSPLHF
NA,TRBJ2-1,NA,TRBV11-3,TGTGCCAGCAGCTCATCGGGTGAGCAGTTCTTC,CASSSSGEQFF
NA,TRBJ1-5,NA,TRBV19,TGTGCCAGTAGTATCGGGCAGGGTAGCAATCAGCCCCAGCATTTT,CASSIGQGSNQPQHF
NA,TRBJ2-7,once,TRBV30,TGTGCCTGGAGTGTACCGACAGCCGGTCCCACCTACGAGCAGTACTTC,CAWSVPTAGPTYEQYF
NA,TRBJ2-7,NA,TRBV28,TGTGCCAGCAGCCGTGGAAGGGGAAGAACCTACGAGCAGTACTTC,CASSRGRGRTYEQYF
NA,TRBJ2-1,once,TRBV6-2/TRBV6-3,TGTGCCAGCAGTTTCCTAGGAGGGGTGGCGGGCAATGAGCAGTTCTTC,CASSFLGGVAGNEQFF
NA,TRBJ1-2,NA,TRBV5-1,TGCGCCAGCAGCTTGGACAGGGCCGGCTATGGCTACACCTTC,CASSLDRAGYGYTF
TRBD1,TRBJ1-3,NA,TRBV7-2,TGTGCCAGCAGCTCGGACAGGGGGCAAAACACCATATATTTT,CASSSDRGQNTIYF
NA,TRBJ1-2,NA,TRBV3-1/TRBV3-2,TGTGCCAGCAGCCAACAGGGGCGGAACTATGGCTACACCTTC,CASSQQGRNYGYTF
TRBD2,TRBJ2-1,NA,TRBV7-9,TGTGCCAGCGCAAACCTAGCGGGAGGGCCCGATGAGCAGTTCTTC,CASANLAGGPDEQFF
NA,TRBJ1-6,NA,TRBV4-1,TGCGCCAGCAGCCGAATTCGTGAGCGCTCCTATAATTCACCCCTCCACTTT,CASSRIRERSYNSPLHF
TRBD1,TRBJ1-2,NA,TRBV6-5,TGTGCCAGCAGCCCCCAGGGGGCTCATGGCTACACCTTC,CASSPQGAHGYTF
NA,TRBJ1-4,NA,TRBV28,TGTGCCAGCAGTTTTCATGGCCAGGGAACTGAAAAACTGTTTTTT,CASSFHGQGTEKLFF
TRBD1,TRBJ2-3,NA,TRBV7-2,TGTGCCAGCAGCGCAAATCGGGGACAGCGCACAGATACGCAGTATTTT,CASSANRGQRTDTQYF
TRBD2,TRBJ2-3,NA,TRBV5-5,TGTGCCAGCAGCTCAGGACTAGCGGGAGTTGCAGATACGCAGTATTTT,CASSSGLAGVADTQYF
NA,TRBJ2-2,NA,TRBV7-2,TGTGCCAGCAGCTTAGTGGGCCAGGGGGGGAACACCGGGGAGCTGTTTTTT,CASSLVGQGGNTGELFF
NA,TRBJ1-3,NA,TRBV5-4,TGTGCCAGCAGCTTGGATGCAGGGGTAGGAAACACCATATATTTT,CASSLDAGVGNTIYF
TRBD2,TRBJ2-5,NA,TRBV5-1,TGCGCCAGCAGCTTTGGGGAGGGAGAGACCCAGTACTTC,CASSFGEGETQYF
TRBD2,TRBJ2-3,NA,TRBV5-1,TGCGCCAGCAGCGGGACTAGCGGGAGGCTCTACACAGATACGCAGTATTTT,CASSGTSGRLYTDTQYF
NA,TRBJ1-5,many,TRBV18,TGTGCCAGCTCACCGGCGGGAGGTAATCAGCCCCAGCATTTT,CASSPAGGNQPQHF
NA,TRBJ1-2,NA,TRBV5-6,TGTGCCAGCAGCTTATCACAGGCGCCCTATGGCTACACCTTC,CASSLSQAPYGYTF
TRBD1,TRBJ2-7,NA,TRBV18,TGTGCCAGCTCACCACGGACAGGCAAGTGGGAGCAGTACTTC,CASSPRTGKWEQYF
NA,TRBJ2-1,few,TRBV18,TGTGCCAGCTCACCACTATTCGTTAGCTCCTACAATGAGCAGTTCTTC,CASSPLFVSSYNEQFF
NA,TRBJ2-5,NA,TRBV7-3,TGTGCCAGCAGCTCCTCAGGCGCTCAAGAGACCCAGTACTTC,CASSSSGAQETQYF
NA,TRBJ1-3,once,TRBV21-1,TGTGCCAGCAGCAAACAGGGGCTGGGAAACACCATATATTTT,CASSKQGLGNTIYF
TRBD1,TRBJ1-5,NA,TRBV7-8,TGTGCCAGCAGCTTAATGGGACAGCTCAATCAGCCCCAGCATTTT,CASSLMGQLNQPQHF
NA,TRBJ2-3,NA,TRBV29-1,TGCAGCGTTGAAATCGGACTACTCACAGATACGCAGTATTTT,CSVEIGLLTDTQYF
TRBD1,TRBJ1-1,NA,TRBV7-2,TGTGCCAGCAGCTTAGCTGGGACAGCGAACACTGAAGCTTTCTTT,CASSLAGTANTEAFF
NA,TRBJ1-4,NA,TRBV7-6,TGTGCCAGCAGCTCCACGGGGACAAGGAATGAAAAACTGTTTTTT,CASSSTGTRNEKLFF
NA,TRBJ1-1,NA,TRBV7-2,TGTGCCAGCAGCTTATCGGGTGTAATTTTCTTT,CASSLSGVIFF
NA,TRBJ2-2,NA,TRBV5-1,TGCGCCAGCAGCTTGGCTAACCAGGGAACCGGGGAGCTGTTTTTT,CASSLANQGTGELFF
NA,TRBJ2-5,few,TRBV13,TGTGCCAGCAGCACCCCAATCGGACAAATCCAAGAGACCCAGTACTTC,CASSTPIGQIQETQYF
TRBD1,TRBJ1-2,NA,TRBV29-1,TGCAGCGCCGGGGACAGGGCGAACTATGGCTACACCTTC,CSAGDRANYGYTF
NA,TRBJ1-1,NA,TRBV14,TGTGCCAGCAGCCGGAACAGGAACACTGAAGCTTTCTTT,CASSRNRNTEAFF
NA,TRBJ2-3,NA,TRBV5-1,TGCGCCAGCAGCTTAAGTATCCCTATTACAGATACGCAGTATTTT,CASSLSIPITDTQYF
TRBD2,TRBJ2-1,once,TRBV11-2,TGTGCCAGCAACCGAGCGGGAGGGGCTTTGGTTCAGTTCTTC,CASNRAGGALVQFF
TRBD1,TRBJ2-1,NA,TRBV4-3,TGCGCCAGCAGCCAAGGTTTTAGTGACAGGGTCACTGAGCAGTTCTTC,CASSQGFSDRVTEQFF
NA,TRBJ1-5,once,TRBV19,TGTGCCAGTAGTATAGTCGGGAATAGCAATCAGCCCCAGCATTTT,CASSIVGNSNQPQHF